Presented here are 19 T cell receptor beta chains from one specimen sequenced in a study of tumor-infiltrating lymphocytes in primary liver carcinoma. A primer matching the constant region was used to make TCR beta cDNA from 450 to 500 ng of total RNA. It was through three nested multiplex PCR rounds of slightly modified ARM-PCR that TCR beta libraries arose. Use of TRBV1-TRBV30 forward primers with a C-beta reverse primer characterized the first two PCR rounds, which lasted around 9 cycles each. One entry per CDR3 protein, called by TCRdb with MiXCR from the multiplex PCR reads. The sample holds some 320,000 distinct CDR3 sequences, 65% seen once. Extraction also yielded germline DNA, while blood RNA was obtained from unsorted whole blood. Source material: peripheral blood. These receptors all come from a man in his forties or fifties with primary liver carcinoma and hepatitis B virus infection.

This sequence joins TRBV5-4 and TRBJ2-3; D perhaps matches TRBD1 (6 bases). Germline V lookup: CDR1 SGHNT, CDR2 YYREEE (reference sequence). The CDR3 is 16 amino acids. V gave up 4 bases and J gave up 2 bases, with 17 bases separating them. The DNA for the CDR3 is TGTGCCAGCAGCCCCACAGGGTCGGGGAACACAGATACGCAGTATTTT. Protein product: CASSPTGSGNTDTQYF.

A note on this clonotype: An end of the junction differs from the germline gene, which may be a read error. This chain uses TRBV10-3 with TRBJ1-1; D gene ambiguous. The CDR3 runs to 13 residues. Germline V gives CDR1 ENHRY, CDR2 SYGVKD. The CDR3 region has the DNA TGTGCCATCAGTGGGACCGCGAACACTGAAGCTCTCTTT. This translates into CAISGTANTEALF.

Points on this clonotype: At one boundary the junction diverges from the germline segment, which might be a read error. This chain uses TRBV25-1 with TRBJ2-7, with D unresolved. From germline, CDR1 is MGHDK and CDR2 SYGVNS. The CDR3 is made up of 12 amino acids. The CDR3 here is CVSRTTPYEQYF. CDR3 in DNA: TGTGTCAGCAGAACTACACCCTACGAGCAGTACTTC.

This clonotype occurred once. A junction boundary mismatches the germline segment, possibly from a read error. The chain uses TRBV11-2 and TRBJ1-1; D not resolved. This CDR3 is 13 amino acids long. CDR1 is SGHAT and CDR2 is FQNNGV in the germline V gene. The CDR3 is CAGSLVRQTEAFF. CDR3 DNA sequence: TGTGCCGGCAGTTTAGTCCGCCAAACTGAAGCTTTCTTT.

This clonotype was seen at least ten times. V gene TRBV5-5 combines with J gene TRBJ1-6; a weak D match, TRBD1 (6 bases). Per germline, CDR1 SGHKS and CDR2 YYEKEE (reference sequence). The CDR3 is 14 amino acids. Trimming removed 3 bases at V and 5 bases at J, with 9 bases between. The CDR3 sequence: CASSSRTDNSPLHF. CDR3 coding DNA: TGTGCCAGCAGCTCCCGGACAGATAATTCACCCCTCCACTTT.

The CDR3 region is CASSFLRSQGYYGYTF. The CDR3 coding sequence is TGTGCCAGCAGTTTCCTAAGGTCCCAGGGTTACTATGGCTACACCTTC. This rearrangement joins TRBV27 to TRBJ1-2; maybe TRBD1 (5 bases). V lost 3 bases and J 3 bases, leaving 17 bases between the germline ends. CDR1 is MNHEY, CDR2 SMNVEV, per germline (reference sequence). The length of the CDR3 is 16 residues.

Notes on this clonotype: A clone one base away is much larger, so this may be a read error. V usage is TRBV4-2 and J usage is TRBJ2-3, with unresolved D. The CDR3 is made up of 12 amino acids. Germline V gene sequence: CDR1 LGHNA, CDR2 YNFKEQ. CDR3 in amino acids: CASRQVTDTQYF. The CDR3 DNA is TGTGCCAGCAGACAAGTCACAGATACGCAGTATTTT.

As regards this clonotype: Germline and junction disagree at one end, which may indicate a read error. The chain has TRBV29-1 and TRBJ2-7; TRBD2 matches at 7 bases. Per germline, CDR1 SQVTM and CDR2 ANQGSEA. CDR3 size: 15 residues. CDR3 in amino acids: CSVTGLVETSYEQCF. Here the CDR3 DNA reads TGCAGCGTAACCGGACTAGTGGAGACCTCCTACGAGCAGTGCTTC.

This clonotype was counted only a few times. This may be a read error, as it is one base from a much larger clone. V usage is TRBV29-1 and J usage is TRBJ1-3; no definite D call. The V and J ends lost 7 bases and 4 bases respectively, with 14 bases between them. CDR3 length equals 13 residues. Germline assignment: CDR1 SQVTM and CDR2 ANQGSEA. The CDR3 bases are TGCAGCGCTGTCGCGGGGTCAGGAAACACCATATATTTT. This sequence encodes CSAVAGSGNTIYF.

This clonotype showed up just a few times. DNA of the CDR3: TGTGCCAGCAGTTACTCATCACGAGACACAGATACGCAGTATTTT. Encoded protein: CASSYSSRDTDTQYF. The chain employs TRBV6-2 or TRBV6-3 and TRBJ2-3; D call uncertain. Trimming shortened V by 0 bases and J by 2 bases, and 9 bases separated the two germline ends. The CDR3 extends over 15 amino acids. The germline gives CDR1 MNHEY, CDR2 SVGEGT.

The J gene is TRBJ1-4, the V gene TRBV5-6; D is unresolved. V lost 3 bases and J 8 bases, leaving 5 bases between the germline ends. Germline V gene sequence: CDR1 SGHDT, CDR2 YYEEEE. This CDR3 region has 11 residues. CDR3 residues: CASSSQEKLFF. The CDR3, as DNA: TGTGCCAGCAGCTCACAGGAAAAACTGTTTTTT.

The rearrangement links TRBV6-2 or TRBV6-3 to TRBJ2-7; no firm D call. The CDR3 sequence is 13 residues long. The germline gives CDR1 MNHEY, CDR2 SVGEGT. The V end lost 7 bases, the J end lost 1 base, and 11 bases lay between the germline ends. Here the CDR3 reads CASNDVLSYEQYF. DNA of the CDR3: TGTGCCAGCAATGACGTCCTATCCTACGAGCAGTACTTC.

Notes on this clonotype: Since no conserved phenylalanine or tryptophan closes the CDR3, a read error is the likely cause. The chain carries TRBV11-1 and TRBJ2-1; no reliable D call. Germline CDR1 and CDR2: SGHAT and FQDESV (reference sequence). The CDR3 covers 14 residues. With 6 bases removed from V and 6 bases from J, the gap between germline ends came to 15 bases. The DNA for the CDR3 is TGTGCCAGCAGTAGTGGAGTCGCAGGCAATGAGCAGTTCTCC. Its protein product is CASSSGVAGNEQFS.

With respect to this clonotype: This clone may be a read error of a much larger clone one base away. This rearrangement joins TRBV10-1 to TRBJ2-2; D is unclear. Germline CDR1 and CDR2: WNHNN and SYGVQD (reference sequence). V was trimmed by 6 bases and J by 4 bases, leaving 9 bases between them. The CDR3 runs 13 residues. In DNA, the CDR3 is TGCGCCAGCAGGTCCTCAGCCACCGGGGAGCTGTTTTTT. As protein: CASRSSATGELFF.

This clonotype is classed as medium-sized (0.01 to 0.1%). The chain has TRBV5-4 and TRBJ2-7; 11 nucleotides agree with TRBD1. The CDR3 is 16 residues long. Germline V CDR1 and CDR2: SGHNT, YYREEE (reference sequence). After removal of 4 bases from V and 3 bases from J, the junction contained 9 bases not matched to a gene. The CDR3 region has the DNA TGTGCCAGCAGCCCGGCGTTCGGGACAGGGGGCTACGAGCAGTACTTC. It yields the protein CASSPAFGTGGYEQYF.

Points on this clonotype: A much larger clone differs from this one at a single base, so this may be a read error. The V and J genes are TRBV6-2 or TRBV6-3 and TRBJ2-4, with TRBD2 matching over 11 bases. The CDR3 sequence is 16 residues long. The germline gives CDR1 MNHEY, CDR2 SVGEGT. Here the CDR3 DNA reads TGTGCCAGCTGTTACGAGACTAGCGGGGCTAAAAACATTCAGTACTTC. This codes for CASCYETSGAKNIQYF.

The sample holds many counts of this clonotype. This chain uses TRBV25-1 with TRBJ1-5, with D possibly being TRBD1 (5 bases). The CDR3 has 14 residues. Trimming pared 1 base from V and 3 bases from J, leaving 7 bases between. Germline lookup yields CDR1 MGHDK and CDR2 SYGVNS. The CDR3 loop is CASSEWGYNQPQHF. The CDR3 DNA reads TGTGCCAGCAGTGAATGGGGGTACAATCAGCCCCAGCATTTT.

This clonotype was seen a handful of times. The chain employs TRBV30 and TRBJ2-1; tentatively, D is TRBD2 (5 bases). Germline lookup yields CDR1 GTSNPN and CDR2 SVGIG (reference sequence). The length of the CDR3 is 16 residues. V was trimmed by 2 bases and J by 7 bases, leaving 21 bases between them. The CDR3 loop is CAWSPLPPGRRNEQFF. CDR3 DNA sequence: TGTGCCTGGAGTCCGCTGCCCCCGGGAAGAAGAAATGAGCAGTTCTTC.

The CDR3 loop is CASSYSGRAADTQYF. CDR3 bases: TGCGCCAGCAGCTATAGCGGGAGGGCCGCAGATACGCAGTATTTT. The V and J genes are TRBV5-1 and TRBJ2-3; 11 nucleotides match TRBD2. The CDR3 length is 15 residues. V trimming: 3 bases; J trimming: 4 bases; junction bases outside the gene matches: 4. Germline loops: CDR1 SGHRS, CDR2 YFSETQ.